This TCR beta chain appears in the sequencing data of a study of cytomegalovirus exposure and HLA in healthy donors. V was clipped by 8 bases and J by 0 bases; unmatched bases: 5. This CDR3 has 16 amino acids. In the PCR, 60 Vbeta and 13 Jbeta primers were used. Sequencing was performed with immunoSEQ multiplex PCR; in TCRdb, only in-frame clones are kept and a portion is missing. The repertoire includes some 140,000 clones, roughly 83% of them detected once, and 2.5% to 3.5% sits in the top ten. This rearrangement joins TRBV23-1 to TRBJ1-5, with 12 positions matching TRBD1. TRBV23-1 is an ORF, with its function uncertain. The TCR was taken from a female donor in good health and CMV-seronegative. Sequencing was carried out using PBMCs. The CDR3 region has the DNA TGCGCCAGCGGGACAGGGGGCGAATATAGCAATCAGCCCCAGCATTTT. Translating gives CASGTGGEYSNQPQHF.